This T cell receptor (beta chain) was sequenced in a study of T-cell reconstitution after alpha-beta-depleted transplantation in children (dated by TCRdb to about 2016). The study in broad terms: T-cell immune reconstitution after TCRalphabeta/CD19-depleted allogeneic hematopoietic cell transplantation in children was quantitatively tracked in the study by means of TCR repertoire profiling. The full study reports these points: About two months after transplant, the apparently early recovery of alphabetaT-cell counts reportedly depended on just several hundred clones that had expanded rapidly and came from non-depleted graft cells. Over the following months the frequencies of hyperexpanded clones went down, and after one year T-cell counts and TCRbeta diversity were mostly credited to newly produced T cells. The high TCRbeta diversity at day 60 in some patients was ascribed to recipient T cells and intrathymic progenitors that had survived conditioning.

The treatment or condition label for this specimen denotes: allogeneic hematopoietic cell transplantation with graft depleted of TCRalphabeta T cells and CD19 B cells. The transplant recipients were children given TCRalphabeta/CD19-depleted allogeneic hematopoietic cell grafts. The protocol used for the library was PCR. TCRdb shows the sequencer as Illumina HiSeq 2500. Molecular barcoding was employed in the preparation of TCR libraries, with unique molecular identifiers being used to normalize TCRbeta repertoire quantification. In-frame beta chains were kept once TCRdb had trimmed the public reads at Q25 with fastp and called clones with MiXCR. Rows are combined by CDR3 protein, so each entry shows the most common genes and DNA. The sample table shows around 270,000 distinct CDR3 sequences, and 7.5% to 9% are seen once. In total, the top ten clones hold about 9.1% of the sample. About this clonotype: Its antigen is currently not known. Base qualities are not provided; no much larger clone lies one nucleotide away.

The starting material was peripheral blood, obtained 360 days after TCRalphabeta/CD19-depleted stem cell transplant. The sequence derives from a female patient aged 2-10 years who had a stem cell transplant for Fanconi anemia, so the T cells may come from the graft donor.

The CDR3 corresponds to CASSYQGRNQPQHF. The DNA sequence is TGTGCCAGCAGTTATCAGGGGAGGAATCAGCCCCAGCATTTT. The chain is made from TRBV12-3 or TRBV12-4 and TRBJ1-5; matching of 6 bases hints at TRBD1 as the D gene. Cut back by 4 bases and 4 bases, the V and J ends lie 11 bases apart. The cysteine opens and the phenylalanine closes a CDR3 of 14 amino acids. Just the 42-base CDR3 DNA is kept, in frame starting at base 1.